The rows below give T cell receptor beta chains drawn from one sample of a study of T cells in tumors after PD-1 blockade. The repertoire was sequenced with immunoSEQ multiplex PCR; TCRdb's copy has only in-frame clones and lacks some. The sample yields about 59,000 clones, 80% seen once. Sequenced material: PBMCs, taken before anti-PD-1 treatment. The source is a human donor with basal cell carcinoma. Both conserved end residues are part of each CDR3. The order of the fields is clone size, D gene, V gene, J gene, CDR3 DNA, CDR3 protein. The D gene is left open where the match is weak. A clone size is listed for some rows: how often the clone was seen (once, few, many), or a class if it is expanded.

-	-	TRBV19	TRBJ2-5	TGTGCCAGTAGTATAGATCTGGAGGAGACCCAGTACTTC	CASSIDLEETQYF
once	-	TRBV7-8	TRBJ2-1	TGTGCCAGCAGTTCCCTAGCTGGGGGTGAGCAGTTCTTC	CASSSLAGGEQFF
few	-	TRBV3-1/TRBV3-2	TRBJ1-1	TGTGCCAGCAGCCTGAGGGATCGAGAGGTCTTTGCACAGAAGAACACTGAAGCTTTCTTT	CASSLRDREVFAQKNTEAFF
few	TRBD1	TRBV30	TRBJ1-2	TGTGCCTGGAGTTTTCTAACAGGGGACTACACCTTC	CAWSFLTGDYTF
once	-	TRBV13	TRBJ2-1	TGTGCCAGCAGCCCCCCCGGGGGATCATACAATGAGCAGTTCTTC	CASSPPGGSYNEQFF
-	TRBD2	TRBV9	TRBJ2-3	TGTGCCAGCAGCTTTGTAGCGGGAAGCACAGATACGCAGTATTTT	CASSFVAGSTDTQYF
-	TRBD1	TRBV7-6	TRBJ1-1	TGTGCCAGCAGCTTCGGACAGGGGAACACTGAAGCTTTCTTT	CASSFGQGNTEAFF
few	-	TRBV10-1	TRBJ2-5	TGCGCCAGCAGTGAGGGCGTAGTTCCAGAGACCCAGTACTTC	CASSEGVVPETQYF
-	TRBD1	TRBV28	TRBJ1-1	TGTGCCAGCAGTTCCCTGACAGGGGTGAGCACTGAAGCTTTCTTT	CASSSLTGVSTEAFF
-	-	TRBV20-1	TRBJ1-4	TGCAGTGCTTCAGATGAAAAACTGTTTTTT	CSASDEKLFF
-	TRBD1	TRBV5-6	TRBJ2-2	TGTGCCAGCAGCTTGGACAGGGGAAAAGTCGGGGAGCTGTTTTTT	CASSLDRGKVGELFF
-	-	TRBV27	TRBJ2-3	TGTGCCAGCAGTTTATTGTCCTTTAGCACAGATACGCAGTATTTT	CASSLLSFSTDTQYF
-	-	TRBV4-1	TRBJ1-6	TGCGCCAGCAGCCACGCTGGGCCCGGGAATTCACCCCTCCACTTT	CASSHAGPGNSPLHF
once	TRBD1	TRBV6-5	TRBJ1-2	TGTGCCAGCAGTTCAGGGGGTCACGGCTACACCTTC	CASSSGGHGYTF
-	-	TRBV6-5	TRBJ1-2	TGTGCCAGCAGTTACTCGGGGCGCACCGGGGGCTACACCTTC	CASSYSGRTGGYTF
-	-	TRBV6-5	TRBJ1-5	TGTGCCAGCAGTTCCAGCGAGCTTCAGCCCCAGCATTTT	CASSSSELQPQHF
once	TRBD1	TRBV27	TRBJ1-2	TGTGCCAGCAGTACTCAGGGGGTTAGTACTAACTATGGCTACACCTTC	CASSTQGVSTNYGYTF
-	-	TRBV7-2	TRBJ1-1	TGTGCCAGCAGCTTTGGCAACACTGAAGCTTTCTTT	CASSFGNTEAFF